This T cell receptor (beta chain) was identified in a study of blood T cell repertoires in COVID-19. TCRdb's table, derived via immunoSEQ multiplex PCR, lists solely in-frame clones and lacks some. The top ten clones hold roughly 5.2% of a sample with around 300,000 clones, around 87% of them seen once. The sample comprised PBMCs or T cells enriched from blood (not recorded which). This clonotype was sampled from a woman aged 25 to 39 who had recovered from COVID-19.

This CDR3 reads CASSSRDRGASEQFF. CDR3 nucleotides: TGTGCCAGCAGCTCCCGGGACAGGGGCGCATCTGAGCAGTTCTTC. V gene TRBV14 combines with J gene TRBJ2-1; 10 positions match TRBD1. CDR1 is SGHDN, CDR2 FVKESK, per germline. This CDR3 is built from 15 residues. J was trimmed by 9 bases and V by 5 bases; bases with no gene match: 10.